This T cell receptor (beta chain) came from a study of cytomegalovirus exposure and HLA in healthy donors. With regard to this clone: The antigen is unknown.

PCR was performed using 60 Vbeta and 13 Jbeta primers. Source study methods: The count from a later analysis was tens of millions of unique TCR beta chains, 9 million to 12 million of them shared. The protocol was immunoSEQ multiplex PCR, while the TCRdb copy is restricted to in-frame clones and leaves out a portion. That table furnishes V, J and clone size, whereas the DNA furnished D and trimming. The repertoire holds roughly 110,000 clones, with over 60% as singletons. In germline, CDR1 is MGHRA, CDR2 YSYEKL. V was clipped by 4 bases and J by 3 bases; unmatched bases: 8. The CDR3 totals 15 residues. Study conclusions and caveats: Specificity for CMV antigens was confirmed in vitro for a few of the CMV-associated chains. Researchers reported from a later analysis that most CMV-associated TCR beta chains appeared HLA-restricted. Some segments of the V type, notably TRBV6-2 and TRBV6-3, were excluded as indistinguishable.

The clonotype was recovered from a female donor in good health and CMV-seronegative. The sample comprised PBMCs. The J gene is TRBJ2-5, the V gene TRBV4-1, with 7 bases aligning to TRBD2. DNA for the CDR3: TGCGCCAGCAGCCTCTTTGCTAGCGGAGAAGAGACCCAGTACTTC. Amino acid sequence: CASSLFASGEETQYF.